Below are 26 T cell receptor beta chains sequenced from a single sample in a study of tumor T cells in aggressive B-cell lymphoma. Generated by immunoSEQ multiplex PCR, the TCRdb table keeps only in-frame clones and is missing some. The data show 2,500 to 3,500 clones, with 85% to 90% seen just once and 2% to 2.5% held by the top ten. The sample was tumor tissue. All receptors come from an adult with diffuse large B cell lymphoma.

This clone was seen a single time. The gene calls are TRBV27 and TRBJ1-2; 9 bases match TRBD1. Germline lookup yields CDR1 MNHEY and CDR2 SMNVEV (reference sequence). V shed 3 bases, J shed 7 bases, and the junction held 9 bases outside the gene matches. The length of the CDR3 is 15 residues. The CDR3 reads CASSFSGTGFFGYTF. In DNA, the CDR3 is TGTGCCAGCAGTTTTTCCGGGACAGGGTTTTTTGGCTACACCTTC.

This chain connects TRBV18 to TRBJ1-1; D is ambiguous. Germline-derived CDR1 and CDR2 are KGHSH and LQKENI. V gave up 4 bases and J gave up 0 bases, with 6 bases separating them. The CDR3 is 13 amino acids. The CDR3 loop is CASSQLVNTEAFF. Here the CDR3 DNA reads TGTGCCAGCTCACAGCTGGTGAACACTGAAGCTTTCTTT.

CDR3 DNA: TGTGCCAGCAACCGAGGAGCTAGCGGGACCCAGTACTTC. This codes for CASNRGASGTQYF. The gene calls are TRBV21-1 and TRBJ2-5; the D call in the table, TRBD2, was not verified against the DNA. TRBV21-1 is designated a pseudogene. The CDR3 has 13 amino acids.

The chain uses TRBV18 and TRBJ2-7; 7 positions match TRBD1. The germline V gene encodes CDR1 KGHSH and CDR2 LQKENI. This CDR3 is 15 amino acids long. Trimming removed 1 base from V and 6 bases from J; junction bases left unmatched: 9. The CDR3 region is CASSPLGQEGVEQYF. In nucleotides, the CDR3 is TGTGCCAGCTCACCACTTGGACAGGAAGGTGTCGAGCAGTACTTC.

This clone was observed a single time. DNA of the CDR3: TGTGCCAGCACGGGGGGGCCCACAGATACGCAGTATTTT. It encodes CASTGGPTDTQYF. The rearrangement joins TRBV5-8 to TRBJ2-3; 8 positions match TRBD2. Losses at the gene ends were 6 bases for V and 2 bases for J; bases not matched to a gene: 2. The CDR3 covers 13 residues. The germline gives CDR1 SGHTS, CDR2 YDEGEE. The whole variable domain, filled in from reference TRBV5-8 and TRBJ2-3, reads EAGVTQSPTHLIKTRGQQATLRCSPISGHTSVYWYQQALGLGLQFLLWYDEGEERNRGNFPPRFSGRQFPNYSSELNVNALELEDSALYLCASTGGPTDTQYFGPGTRLTVL.

This chain links TRBV28 with TRBJ1-2, with 10 bases fitting TRBD1. Germline values: CDR1 MDHEN, CDR2 SYDVKM. The J segment lost 9 bases and the V segment lost 5 bases, leaving 9 bases of the junction unmatched. The CDR3 spans 14 residues. The CDR3 region has the DNA TGTGCCAGCAGTCGGGACAGGGGTGGATGGAGCTACACCTTC. Its protein is CASSRDRGGWSYTF.

This chain uses TRBV9 with TRBJ2-7, with 7 bases that match TRBD1. There are 15 residues in the CDR3. The V and J ends lost 0 bases and 3 bases, in that order; junction bases with no gene match: 6. The germline CDR1 and CDR2 sequences are SGDLS and YYNGEE. CDR3 protein: CASSVDSGQNYEQYF. In DNA, the CDR3 is TGTGCCAGCAGCGTAGATTCGGGACAGAACTACGAGCAGTACTTC.

The V call is TRBV6-6, the J call TRBJ1-2, with 7 bases that match TRBD1. The length of the CDR3 is 14 residues. In germline, CDR1 is MNHNY, CDR2 SVGAGI (reference sequence). After removal of 5 bases from V and 2 bases from J, the junction contained 5 bases not matched to a gene. The CDR3 sequence is CASSPQTGNYGYTF. CDR3 in DNA: TGTGCCAGCAGTCCGCAGACAGGGAACTATGGCTACACCTTC.

This clone was observed a few times. The rearrangement links TRBV19 to TRBJ1-2, with 9 positions matching TRBD1. V was clipped by 4 bases and J by 6 bases; unmatched bases: 3. In germline, CDR1 is LNHDA, CDR2 SQIVND (reference sequence). There are 13 residues in the CDR3. As DNA, the CDR3 is TGTGCCAGTAGTAGTGGGGACAGGGATGGCTACACCTTC. Protein sequence: CASSSGDRDGYTF.

V and J are TRBV7-9 and TRBJ1-4, with D perhaps TRBD1 (6 bases). V was shortened by 4 bases and J by 5 bases, with 14 bases between the two germline ends. Germline assignment: CDR1 SEHNR and CDR2 FQNEAQ (reference sequence). The CDR3 covers 15 residues. For the CDR3, the DNA is TGTGCCAGCAGCTCGCTTGGGGGCGAGAATGAAAAACTGTTTTTT. Residues: CASSSLGGENEKLFF.

The V call is TRBV5-6, the J call TRBJ1-1, with D possibly being TRBD1 (5 bases). The CDR3 is 15 residues long. CDR1 SGHDT and CDR2 YYEEEE come from the germline V gene. V was trimmed by 2 bases and J by 2 bases, leaving 13 bases between them. CDR3 sequence reads: CASSLLGGDNTEAFF. CDR3 DNA: TGTGCCAGCAGCTTACTGGGGGGGGACAACACTGAAGCTTTCTTT.

V is TRBV29-1 and J is TRBJ1-2; D not certain. CDR1 is SQVTM, CDR2 ANQGSEA, per germline. CDR3 length: 13 amino acids. Between the trimmed V and J ends, which lost 8 bases and 2 bases, there was a span of 15 bases. The CDR3 region is CSSLSGGNYGYTF. Here the CDR3 DNA reads TGCAGCTCCCTTAGCGGAGGGAACTATGGCTACACCTTC.

V is TRBV29-1 and J is TRBJ1-2, with 7 bases fitting TRBD1. J was trimmed by 5 bases and V by 7 bases; bases with no gene match: 10. The CDR3 loop spans 13 amino acids. Per the germline V gene, CDR1 is SQVTM and CDR2 is ANQGSEA. CDR3 in amino acids: CSAEGTDSYGYTF. The CDR3 DNA follows: TGCAGCGCCGAAGGGACAGATTCATATGGCTACACCTTC.

V is TRBV6-5 and J is TRBJ1-6, with D possibly being TRBD1 (5 bases). The CDR3 has 13 amino acids. The germline V gene encodes CDR1 MNHEY and CDR2 SVGAGI. The V gene lost 2 bases and the J gene lost 10 bases, with 9 bases spanning the gap. This CDR3 is CASSYGGYSPLHF. In DNA, the CDR3 is TGTGCCAGCAGTTACGGGGGGTACTCACCCCTCCACTTT.

This chain connects TRBV6-5 to TRBJ2-5; no firm D call. This CDR3 contains 14 residues. Deletions cut 1 base from V and 2 bases from J, with 8 bases between. Germline V lookup: CDR1 MNHEY, CDR2 SVGAGI. The CDR3 spells CASSYLGRQETQYF. In DNA form, the CDR3 reads TGTGCCAGCAGTTACTTGGGCAGACAAGAGACCCAGTACTTC.

In its sample, this clone was seen once. The genes are TRBV19 and TRBJ2-1, with a possible D match to TRBD2 (6 bases). The length of the CDR3 is 16 residues. CDR1 and CDR2 from the germline V gene are LNHDA and SQIVND (reference sequence). V dropped 3 bases and J dropped 0 bases, with 12 bases sitting between them. This chain's CDR3 is CASSIPSASSYNEQFF. The DNA for the CDR3 is TGTGCCAGTAGTATCCCTAGCGCGAGCTCCTACAATGAGCAGTTCTTC.

The J gene is TRBJ2-5, the V gene TRBV28, with 8 positions matching TRBD1. Near its end, the DNA agrees better with TRBJ2-7, so the J call may be wrong. CDR1 is MDHEN and CDR2 is SYDVKM in the germline V gene. The CDR3 length is 14 residues. The DNA for the CDR3 is TGTGCCAGCAGTGCCGGGACAGGCTCTGGCGAGCAGTACTTC. Translated: CASSAGTGSGEQYF.

The J gene is TRBJ1-3, the V gene TRBV5-1; 8 positions agree with TRBD1. Germline CDR1 is SGHRS and CDR2 is YFSETQ. This CDR3 comprises 15 residues. Germline trimming cut 0 bases from V and 7 bases from J; bases unmatched to any gene: 6. The CDR3, as DNA: TGCGCCAGCAGCTTGGACGGTAGGACAGGGAACACCATATATTTT. This sequence encodes CASSLDGRTGNTIYF.

This chain links TRBV2 with TRBJ2-1; no clear D gene. This CDR3 is 13 amino acids long. Germline CDR1 SNHLY, CDR2 FYNNEI. V lost 6 bases and J lost 3, with 9 bases in between. Here the CDR3 reads CASSPTDYNEQFF. The CDR3 bases are TGTGCCAGCAGCCCTACAGACTACAATGAGCAGTTCTTC.

The rearrangement links TRBV18 to TRBJ1-1, with D perhaps matching TRBD1 (5 bases). The CDR3 has 13 amino acids. Germline values: CDR1 KGHSH, CDR2 LQKENI. The V and J ends lost 6 bases and 7 bases respectively, with 15 bases between them. CDR3 bases: TGTGCCAGCTCGGTGAGACAGTCGTTTGAAGCTTTCTTT. Protein sequence: CASSVRQSFEAFF.

V and J are TRBV13 and TRBJ2-5; D is perhaps TRBD2 (5 bases). Trimming removed 3 bases from V and 4 bases from J, with 12 bases in between. This CDR3 has 14 amino acids. Germline lookup yields CDR1 PRHDT and CDR2 FYEKMQ (reference sequence). CDR3 residues: CASSLRVEGETQYF. The CDR3 nucleotides are TGTGCCAGCAGCTTGCGGGTTGAAGGAGAGACCCAGTACTTC.

The genes are TRBV7-2 and TRBJ2-7; D might be TRBD2 (7 bases). From germline, CDR1 is SGHTA and CDR2 FQGNSA. V was pared by 3 bases and J by 1 base, with 13 bases between. This CDR3 has 15 residues. CDR3 in amino acids: CASSLGGPGSYEQYF. CDR3 nucleotides: TGTGCCAGCAGCTTGGGGGGGCCAGGGTCCTACGAGCAGTACTTC.

The rearrangement uses TRBV7-3 and TRBJ1-5; 10 positions match TRBD1. The V segment lost 5 bases and the J segment 6 bases; nucleotides outside the gene matches: 7. This CDR3 has 15 amino acids. Germline V gene lookup returns CDR1 SGHTA and CDR2 FQGTGA. This chain's CDR3 is CASSPTGGEGQPQHF. CDR3 nucleotides: TGTGCCAGCAGCCCGACAGGGGGCGAAGGTCAGCCCCAGCATTTT.

The chain is built from TRBV19 and TRBJ2-1, with 10 nucleotides matching TRBD2. With V trimmed by 2 bases and J by 9 bases, 7 bases remained unmatched. This CDR3 spans 15 amino acids. Germline lookup yields CDR1 LNHDA and CDR2 SQIVND (reference sequence). In DNA form, the CDR3 reads TGTGCCAGTAGTATACAGCGGGGGGGCCGGGGTGAGCAGTTCTTC. Translating it yields CASSIQRGGRGEQFF.

The gene calls are TRBV5-4 and TRBJ1-2; tentative D call: TRBD1 (6 bases). The germline gives CDR1 SGHNT, CDR2 YYREEE (reference sequence). There are 16 residues in the CDR3. V was shortened by 4 bases and J by 6 bases, with 22 bases between the two germline ends. The CDR3 nucleotides are TGTGCCAGCAGCCCGCCCGCCGGGACATCGAACAATGGCTACACCTTC. This codes for CASSPPAGTSNNGYTF.

This clone was detected only once. The V gene is TRBV6-6, the J gene TRBJ2-3, with 8 bases identical to TRBD2. The CDR3 totals 16 residues. With V trimmed by 4 bases and J by 2 bases, 8 bases remained unmatched. Germline V gives CDR1 MNHNY, CDR2 SVGAGI (reference sequence). Here the CDR3 reads CASSLLAGPLTDTQYF. As DNA, the CDR3 is TGTGCCAGCAGTTTGCTAGCGGGCCCCCTCACAGATACGCAGTATTTT.